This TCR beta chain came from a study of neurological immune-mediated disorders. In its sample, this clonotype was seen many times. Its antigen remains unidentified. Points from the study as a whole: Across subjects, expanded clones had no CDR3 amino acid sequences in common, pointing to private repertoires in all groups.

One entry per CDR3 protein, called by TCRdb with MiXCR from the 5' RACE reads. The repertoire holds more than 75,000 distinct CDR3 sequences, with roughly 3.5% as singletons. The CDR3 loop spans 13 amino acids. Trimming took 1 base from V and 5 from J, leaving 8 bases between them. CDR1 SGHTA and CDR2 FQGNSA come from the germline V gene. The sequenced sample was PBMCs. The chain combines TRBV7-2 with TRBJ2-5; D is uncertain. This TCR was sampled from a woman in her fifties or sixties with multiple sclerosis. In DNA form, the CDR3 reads TGTGCCAGCAGCTTAGGGCCGGTGGAGACCCAGTACTTC. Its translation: CASSLGPVETQYF. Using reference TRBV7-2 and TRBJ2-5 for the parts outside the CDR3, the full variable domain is GAGVSQSPSNKVTEKGKDVELRCDPISGHTALYWYRQSLGQGLEFLIYFQGNSAPDKSGLPSDRFSAERTGGSVSTLTIQRTQQEDSAVYLCASSLGPVETQYFGPGTRLLVL.